Below are 25 T cell receptor beta chains sequenced from a single sample in a study of CD4+ T cells in melanoma. This table comes from immunoSEQ multiplex PCR, and its TCRdb copy is limited to in-frame clones, with some not included. The sample lists some 110,000 clones, around 93% occurring once. The material sequenced was peripheral blood. The receptors here all came from a human donor with melanoma.

The CDR3 coding sequence is TGTGCCAGCAGTTTGACAGGCATCGAAGCTTTCTTT. It specifies CASSLTGIEAFF. This rearrangement joins TRBV28 to TRBJ1-1; possibly TRBD1 for D (6 bases). Germline assignment: CDR1 MDHEN and CDR2 SYDVKM. The CDR3 is 12 residues long. V was trimmed by 3 bases and J by 8 bases, leaving 10 bases between them.

This clone is a singleton in its sample. The V gene is TRBV28, the J gene TRBJ1-3, with 9 bases matching TRBD1. The CDR3 runs 17 residues. With V trimmed by 6 bases and J by 0 bases, 9 bases remained unmatched. CDR1 is MDHEN, CDR2 SYDVKM, per germline. The CDR3, as DNA: TGTGCCAGCAGCTACCTGGGACAGGGACTCTCTGGAAACACCATATATTTT. Its protein is CASSYLGQGLSGNTIYF. The variable domain in full, completed from reference TRBV28 and TRBJ1-3, reads DVKVTQSSRYLVKRTGEKVFLECVQDMDHENMFWYRQDPGLGLRLIYFSYDVKMKEKGDIPEGYSVSREKKERFSLILESASTNQTSMYLCASSYLGQGLSGNTIYFGEGSWLTVV.

The chain uses TRBV19 and TRBJ1-1; TRBD1 is a possible D gene (5 bases). Trimming took off 6 bases at V and 2 bases at J, with 10 bases between the two ends. CDR3 length: 13 residues. Germline CDR1 reads LNHDA; CDR2 reads SQIVND (reference sequence). The CDR3 DNA follows: TGTGCCAGTAGCCAGACAGCTAACACTGAAGCTTTCTTT. The encoded protein is CASSQTANTEAFF. Variable domain in full (rest from reference TRBV19 and TRBJ1-1): DGGITQSPKYLFRKEGQNVTLSCEQNLNHDAMYWYRQDPGQGLRLIYYSQIVNDFQKGDIAEGYSVSREKKESFPLTVTSAQKNPTAFYLCASSQTANTEAFFGQGTRLTVV.

In nucleotides, the CDR3 is TGTGCCAGCAGCTTAGGCGCAGGGGGCAATTCACCCCTCCACTTT. Protein sequence: CASSLGAGGNSPLHF. The chain couples TRBV7-9 to TRBJ1-6; 8 nucleotides line up with TRBD1. Germline V gives CDR1 SEHNR, CDR2 FQNEAQ (reference sequence). This CDR3 has 15 residues. V was clipped by 1 base and J by 7 bases; unmatched bases: 3.

This clone was seen only once. The chain couples TRBV5-1 to TRBJ2-7; 8 bases line up with TRBD2. Germline V lookup: CDR1 SGHRS, CDR2 YFSETQ. The CDR3 runs to 16 residues. Trimming removed 0 bases from V and 2 bases from J; junction bases left unmatched: 7. The CDR3 region has the DNA TGCGCCAGCAGCTTGGGTGGGACTAGTTACCCCTACGAGCAGTACTTC. Encoded protein: CASSLGGTSYPYEQYF.

The rearrangement links TRBV5-4 to TRBJ2-7; TRBD1 agrees at 8 bases. CDR1 and CDR2 from the germline V gene are SGHNT and YYREEE (reference sequence). J gave up 2 bases and V 3 bases, and 4 bases lay outside the gene matches. This CDR3 is built from 14 residues. The CDR3, as DNA: TGTGCCAGCAGCTCCTCGGGACAGGCCTACGAGCAGTACTTC. Amino acid sequence: CASSSSGQAYEQYF. Variable domain in full (rest from reference TRBV5-4 and TRBJ2-7): ETGVTQSPTHLIKTRGQQVTLRCSSQSGHNTVSWYQQALGQGPQFIFQYYREEENGRGNFPPRFSGLQFPNYSSELNVNALELDDSALYLCASSSSGQAYEQYFGPGTRLTVT.

V and J are TRBV4-3 and TRBJ2-3; 12 positions match TRBD2. CDR1 and CDR2 from the germline V gene are LGHNA and YSLEER. With V trimmed by 4 bases and J by 5 bases, 4 bases remained unmatched. The CDR3 has 15 residues. In DNA form, the CDR3 reads TGCGCCAGCAGCCCTTCTAGCGGGAGGGGAGATACGCAGTATTTT. Protein: CASSPSSGRGDTQYF.

The genes are TRBV7-2 and TRBJ1-4, with a tentative D call TRBD1 (5 bases). This CDR3 comprises 14 residues. CDR1 and CDR2 (germline): SGHTA, FQGNSA. Trimming removed 3 bases from V and 4 bases from J, with 9 bases in between. The CDR3 sequence is CASSLGRNNEKLFF. CDR3 DNA sequence: TGTGCCAGCAGCTTGGGACGGAATAATGAAAAACTGTTTTTT. Variable domain in full (rest from reference TRBV7-2 and TRBJ1-4): GAGVSQSPSNKVTEKGKDVELRCDPISGHTALYWYRQSLGQGLEFLIYFQGNSAPDKSGLPSDRFSAERTGGSVSTLTIQRTQQEDSAVYLCASSLGRNNEKLFFGSGTQLSVL.

V and J are TRBV28 and TRBJ1-6; possible D gene TRBD1, 5 bases. The ends were cut back, 6 bases at V and 9 bases at J, with 15 bases in the middle. Germline loops: CDR1 MDHEN, CDR2 SYDVKM. This CDR3 is 14 amino acids long. The CDR3 loop is CASSLGQGGSPLHF. The CDR3 DNA reads as TGTGCCAGCAGCCTAGGGCAGGGCGGTTCACCCCTCCACTTT.

As DNA, the CDR3 is TGTGCCAGCAGCCCCAGCAGGGCGGTGCAGACCCAGTACTTC. Its translation: CASSPSRAVQTQYF. This rearrangement joins TRBV7-2 to TRBJ2-5; D may be TRBD1 (5 bases). This CDR3 has 14 residues. The germline gives CDR1 SGHTA, CDR2 FQGNSA. Trimming removed 5 bases at V and 6 bases at J, with 16 bases between. Full variable domain (rest looked up from reference TRBV7-2 and TRBJ2-5): GAGVSQSPSNKVTEKGKDVELRCDPISGHTALYWYRQSLGQGLEFLIYFQGNSAPDKSGLPSDRFSAERTGGSVSTLTIQRTQQEDSAVYLCASSPSRAVQTQYFGPGTRLLVL.

The J gene is TRBJ1-6, the V gene TRBV7-2; 9 bases map to TRBD1. After removal of 3 bases from V and 9 bases from J, the junction contained 6 bases not matched to a gene. Germline V lookup: CDR1 SGHTA, CDR2 FQGNSA. The CDR3 sequence is 15 residues long. CDR3 in DNA: TGTGCCAGCAGCTTGTGGACAGGGGAGGGTTCACCCCTCCACTTT. Its translation: CASSLWTGEGSPLHF.

CDR3 sequence reads: CASSEGRGSSYNEQFF. CDR3 DNA: TGTGCCAGCAGTGAAGGTAGGGGGAGCTCCTACAATGAGCAGTTCTTC. The chain is built from TRBV25-1 and TRBJ2-1; the D gene is possibly TRBD1 (6 bases). The CDR3 is 16 residues long. Trimming took off 2 bases at V and 0 bases at J, with 11 bases between the two ends. Germline V CDR1 and CDR2: MGHDK, SYGVNS.

V is TRBV11-2 and J is TRBJ1-2; D call uncertain. Per the germline V gene, CDR1 is SGHAT and CDR2 is FQNNGV. This CDR3 has 14 amino acids. Between the trimmed V and J ends, which lost 0 bases and 5 bases, there was a span of 10 bases. The CDR3: CASSLDSQIYGYTF. CDR3 DNA: TGTGCCAGCAGCTTAGATAGCCAGATTTATGGCTACACCTTC.

The gene calls are TRBV7-2 and TRBJ2-3; 10 bases are shared with TRBD2. Unmatched junction bases numbered 13, after V lost 5 bases and J lost 5 bases. CDR1 is SGHTA, CDR2 FQGNSA, per germline. The CDR3 is 17 amino acids. Written as DNA, the CDR3 is TGTGCCAGCAGCCCCGGATTAAAGCGGGGGGGAGGAGATACGCAGTATTTT. Encoded protein: CASSPGLKRGGGDTQYF.

This rearrangement joins TRBV4-3 to TRBJ1-1, with 7 nucleotides matching TRBD1. V lost 5 bases, J lost 1 base, and 4 bases stayed unmatched. The CDR3 covers 14 residues. The V gene's germline CDR1 is LGHNA and CDR2 YSLEER. CDR3 bases: TGCGCCAGCAGCAGAGACAGGGCGAACACTGAAGCTTTCTTT. Translated: CASSRDRANTEAFF.

Only one count was recorded for this clone. A junction boundary mismatches the germline segment, possibly from a read error. The rearrangement uses TRBV5-4 and TRBJ2-7, with D uncertain. Germline V CDR1 and CDR2: SGHNT, YYREEE (reference sequence). This CDR3 is built from 11 residues. Here the CDR3 reads CASSSPTGRAF. DNA for the CDR3: TGTGCCAGCAGCTCTCCCACCGGACGAGCGTTC.

This sequence joins TRBV27 and TRBJ1-5; TRBD1 might be the D (5 bases). In germline, CDR1 is MNHEY, CDR2 SMNVEV (reference sequence). The ends were cut back, 10 bases at V and 7 bases at J, with 17 bases in the middle. This CDR3 spans 13 amino acids. The CDR3 region is CATFRGPGQPQHF. The CDR3 DNA sequence: TGTGCCACCTTCCGGGGCCCTGGGCAGCCCCAGCATTTT.

The gene calls are TRBV7-8 and TRBJ2-7, with TRBD2 matching 7 bases. CDR1 SGHVS and CDR2 FQNEAQ come from the germline V gene. CDR3 length equals 15 residues. The V gene end was trimmed by 4 bases and the J gene end by 2 bases; junction bases not matched to a gene: 8. In DNA, the CDR3 is TGTGCCAGCAGCTCCGTCCGGGGAGGGACCTACGAGCAGTACTTC. Translating gives CASSSVRGGTYEQYF. Full variable domain (outside the CDR3, taken from reference TRBV7-8 and TRBJ2-7): GAGVSQSPRYKVAKRGQDVALRCDPISGHVSLFWYQQALGQGPEFLTYFQNEAQLDKSGLPSDRFFAERPEGSVSTLKIQRTQQEDSAVYLCASSSVRGGTYEQYFGPGTRLTVT.

This chain connects TRBV7-2 to TRBJ2-1; D call uncertain. Germline CDR1 SGHTA, CDR2 FQGNSA. V was clipped by 5 bases and J by 9 bases, with 17 bases between them. The CDR3 is 14 residues long. Here the CDR3 reads CASSPGLRTGEQFF. In nucleotides, the CDR3 is TGTGCCAGCAGCCCGGGCCTCCGGACGGGTGAGCAGTTCTTC.

By sample fraction, this clone is medium-sized (0.01 to 0.1%). The rearrangement links TRBV6-1 to TRBJ1-3; D gene uncertain. Germline V gene sequence: CDR1 MNHNS, CDR2 SASEGT. Trimming took 11 bases from V and 0 from J, leaving 8 bases between them. This CDR3 has 12 residues. The DNA of the CDR3 is TGTGCCTCTCACTCCTCTGGAAACACCATATATTTT. The encoded protein is CASHSSGNTIYF.

V and J are TRBV5-1 and TRBJ2-7; TRBD1 or TRBD2 may be the D gene (5 bases each). Trimming took 5 bases from V and 4 from J, leaving 16 bases between them. Germline V CDR1 and CDR2: SGHRS, YFSETQ. The CDR3 covers 14 residues. Written as DNA, the CDR3 is TGCGCCAGCAGAGAAGGGACGGCCACGTACGAGCAGTACTTC. Its translation: CASREGTATYEQYF.

V gene TRBV7-3 combines with J gene TRBJ2-5; 9 bases agree with TRBD2. From germline, CDR1 is SGHTA and CDR2 FQGTGA. V was pared by 2 bases and J by 5 bases, with 9 bases of the junction left unmatched. This CDR3 is 16 amino acids long. CDR3 nucleotide sequence: TGTGCCAGCAGCTTAGGAGTAGCGGGAGTGTGGGAGACCCAGTACTTC. This sequence encodes CASSLGVAGVWETQYF.

This sequence joins TRBV11-2 and TRBJ2-5; D possibly corresponds to TRBD2 (5 bases). Germline V CDR1 and CDR2: SGHAT, FQNNGV. This CDR3 has 16 residues. V was clipped by 0 bases and J by 4 bases, with 15 bases between them. The CDR3 protein is CASSLDRGRVAETQYF. The CDR3 nucleotides are TGTGCCAGCAGCTTAGATCGGGGTAGGGTTGCAGAGACCCAGTACTTC. The entire variable domain, with the rest obtained from reference TRBV11-2 and TRBJ2-5, is as follows: EAGVAQSPRYKIIEKRQSVAFWCNPISGHATLYWYQQILGQGPKLLIQFQNNGVVDDSQLPKDRFSAERLKGVDSTLKIQPAKLEDSAVYLCASSLDRGRVAETQYFGPGTRLLVL.

The rearrangement links TRBV18 to TRBJ2-7; TRBD1 is a possible D gene (7 bases). The V end lost 2 bases, the J end lost 9 bases, and 17 bases lay between the germline ends. CDR1 and CDR2 (germline): KGHSH, LQKENI. The CDR3 spans 14 residues. CDR3 sequence (DNA): TGTGCCAGCTCACCATCGGGTCTTCAGGGGGGGCAGTACTTC. This translates into CASSPSGLQGGQYF.

The chain links TRBV30 to TRBJ1-2; tentative D call: TRBD1 (6 bases). Looked up from germline, CDR1 is GTSNPN and CDR2 is SVGIG (reference sequence). V lost 4 bases to trimming and J lost 5 bases, with 17 bases between them. This CDR3 spans 14 amino acids. CDR3: CAWTAGGGGYGYTF. The DNA for the CDR3 is TGTGCCTGGACCGCCGGAGGAGGGGGTTATGGCTACACCTTC.